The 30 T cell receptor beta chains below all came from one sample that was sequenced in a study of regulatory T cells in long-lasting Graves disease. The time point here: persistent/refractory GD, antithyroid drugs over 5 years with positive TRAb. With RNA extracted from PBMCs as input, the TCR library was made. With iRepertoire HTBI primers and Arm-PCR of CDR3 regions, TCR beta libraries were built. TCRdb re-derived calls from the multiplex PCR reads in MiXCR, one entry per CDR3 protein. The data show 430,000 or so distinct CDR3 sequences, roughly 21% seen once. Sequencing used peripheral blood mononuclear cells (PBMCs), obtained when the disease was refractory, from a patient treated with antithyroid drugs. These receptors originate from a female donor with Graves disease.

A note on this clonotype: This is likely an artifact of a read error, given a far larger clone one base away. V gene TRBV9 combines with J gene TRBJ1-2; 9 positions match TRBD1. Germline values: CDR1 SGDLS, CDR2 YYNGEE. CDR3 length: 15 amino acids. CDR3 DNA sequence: TGTGCCAGCAGCTGGGACAGGGAGCTTTATGTGGGCTACGCCTTC. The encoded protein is CASSWDRELYVGYAF.

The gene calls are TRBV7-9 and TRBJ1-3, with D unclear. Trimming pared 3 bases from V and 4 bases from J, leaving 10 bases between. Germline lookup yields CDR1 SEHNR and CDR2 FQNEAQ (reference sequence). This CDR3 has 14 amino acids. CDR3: CASSFGVRGNTIYF. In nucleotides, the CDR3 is TGTGCCAGCAGCTTCGGGGTGCGCGGAAACACCATATATTTT.

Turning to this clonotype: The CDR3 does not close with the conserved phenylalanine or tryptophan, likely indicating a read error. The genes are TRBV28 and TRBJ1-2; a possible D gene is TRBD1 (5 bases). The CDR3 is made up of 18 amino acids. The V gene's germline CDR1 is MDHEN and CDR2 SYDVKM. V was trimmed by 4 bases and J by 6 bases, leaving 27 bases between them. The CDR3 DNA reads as TGTGCCAGCAGTTACACGGATTCTAGGGCGTGGGGCGGCGATGGCTACACCCTC. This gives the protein CASSYTDSRAWGGDGYTL.

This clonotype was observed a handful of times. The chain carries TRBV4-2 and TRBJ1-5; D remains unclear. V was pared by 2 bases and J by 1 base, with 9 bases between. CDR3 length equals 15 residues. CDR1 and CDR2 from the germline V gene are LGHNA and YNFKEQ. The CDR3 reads CASSQRLASNQPQHF. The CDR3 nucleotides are TGTGCCAGCAGCCAAAGATTAGCGAGCAATCAGCCCCAGCATTTT.

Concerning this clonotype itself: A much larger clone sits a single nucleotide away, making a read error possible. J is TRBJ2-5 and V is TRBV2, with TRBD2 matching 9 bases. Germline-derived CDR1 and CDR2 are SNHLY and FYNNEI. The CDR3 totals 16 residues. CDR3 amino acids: CASGEDGGRARETQYF. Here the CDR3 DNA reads TGTGCCAGCGGTGAAGACGGCGGGAGGGCCCGCGAGACCCAGTACTTC.

The CDR3 DNA reads TGCGCCAGCAGCTTTTGGGTGACAGCCCTCCTTAACTATGGCTACACCTTC. Its protein product is CASSFWVTALLNYGYTF. The chain combines TRBV5-1 with TRBJ1-2, with D perhaps matching TRBD1 (5 bases). V was shortened by 2 bases and J by 1 base, with 18 bases between the two germline ends. The CDR3 covers 17 residues. Per the germline V gene, CDR1 is SGHRS and CDR2 is YFSETQ.

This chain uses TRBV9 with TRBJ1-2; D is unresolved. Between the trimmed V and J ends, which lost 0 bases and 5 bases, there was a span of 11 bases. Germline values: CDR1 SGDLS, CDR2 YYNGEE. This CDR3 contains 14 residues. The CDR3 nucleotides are TGTGCCAGCAGCGTAGTTGTCGCGTCTTATGGCTACACCTTC. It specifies CASSVVVASYGYTF.

DNA of the CDR3: TGTGCCAGCAGCTCCCGGGGCCGGGGCTCGTATCAGCCCCAGCATTTT. Residues: CASSSRGRGSYQPQHF. J is TRBJ1-5 and V is TRBV7-2; possibly TRBD1 for D (5 bases). Trimming removed 4 bases at V and 5 bases at J, with 18 bases between. This CDR3 is built from 16 residues. CDR1 and CDR2 (germline): SGHTA, FQGNSA. The full variable domain, with the rest looked up from reference TRBV7-2 and TRBJ1-5, is GAGVSQSPSNKVTEKGKDVELRCDPISGHTALYWYRQSLGQGLEFLIYFQGNSAPDKSGLPSDRFSAERTGGSVSTLTIQRTQQEDSAVYLCASSSRGRGSYQPQHFGDGTRLSIL.

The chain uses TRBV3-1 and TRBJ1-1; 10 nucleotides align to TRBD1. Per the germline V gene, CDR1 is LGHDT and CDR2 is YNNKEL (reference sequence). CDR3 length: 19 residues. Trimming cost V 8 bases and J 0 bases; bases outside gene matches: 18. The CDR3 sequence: CASQTHRGTGVKMNTEAFF. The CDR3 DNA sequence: TGTGCCAGCCAAACCCACCGGGGGACAGGGGTTAAAATGAACACTGAAGCTTTCTTT.

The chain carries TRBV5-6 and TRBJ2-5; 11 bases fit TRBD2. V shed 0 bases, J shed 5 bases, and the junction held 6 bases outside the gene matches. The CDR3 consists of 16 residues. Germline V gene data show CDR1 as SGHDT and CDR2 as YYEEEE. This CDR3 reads CASSLVSGRALETQYF. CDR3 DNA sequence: TGTGCCAGCAGCTTGGTTAGCGGGAGGGCCTTGGAGACCCAGTACTTC.

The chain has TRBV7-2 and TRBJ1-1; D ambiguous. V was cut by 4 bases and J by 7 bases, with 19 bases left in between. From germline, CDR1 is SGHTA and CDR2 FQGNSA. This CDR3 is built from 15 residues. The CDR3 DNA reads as TGTGCCAGCAGCTCCCGAATTCGGCGGACGGGTGAAGCTTTCTTT. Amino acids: CASSSRIRRTGEAFF.

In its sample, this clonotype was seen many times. The CDR3 sequence: CASTGQGTDTQYF. In DNA form, the CDR3 reads TGTGCCAGCACCGGACAGGGGACAGATACGCAGTATTTT. The V call is TRBV27, the J call TRBJ2-3; 9 bases fit TRBD1. The V gene's germline CDR1 is MNHEY and CDR2 SMNVEV (reference sequence). V lost 7 bases, J lost 3 bases, and 2 bases stayed unmatched. The CDR3 is made up of 13 amino acids.

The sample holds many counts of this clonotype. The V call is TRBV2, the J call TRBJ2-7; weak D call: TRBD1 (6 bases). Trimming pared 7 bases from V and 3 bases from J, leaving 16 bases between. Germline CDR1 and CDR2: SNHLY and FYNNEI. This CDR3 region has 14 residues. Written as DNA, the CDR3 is TGTGCCAGCATAGAAGAACAGGGAAGCTACGAGCAGTACTTC. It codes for CASIEEQGSYEQYF.

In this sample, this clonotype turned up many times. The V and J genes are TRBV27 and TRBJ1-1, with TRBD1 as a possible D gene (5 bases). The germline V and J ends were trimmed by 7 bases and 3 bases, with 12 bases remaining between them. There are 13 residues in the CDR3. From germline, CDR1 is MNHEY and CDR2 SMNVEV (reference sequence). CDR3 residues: CASTSWGDTEAFF. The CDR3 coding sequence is TGTGCCAGCACCTCGTGGGGGGACACTGAAGCTTTCTTT.

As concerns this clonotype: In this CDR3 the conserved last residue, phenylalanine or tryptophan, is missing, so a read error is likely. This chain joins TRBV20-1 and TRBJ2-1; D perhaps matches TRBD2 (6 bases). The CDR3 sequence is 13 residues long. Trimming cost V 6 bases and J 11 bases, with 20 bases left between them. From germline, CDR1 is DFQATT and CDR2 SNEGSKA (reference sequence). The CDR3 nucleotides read TGCAGTGCGAACTCAAATAGCGGACACCAGCAGTTCCTC. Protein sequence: CSANSNSGHQQFL.

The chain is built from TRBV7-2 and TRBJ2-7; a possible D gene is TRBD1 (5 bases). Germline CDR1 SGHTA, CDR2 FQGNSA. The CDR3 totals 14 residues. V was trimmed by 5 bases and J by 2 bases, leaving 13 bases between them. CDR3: CASSPVSGTYEQYF. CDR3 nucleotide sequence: TGTGCCAGCAGCCCCGTCTCAGGGACCTACGAGCAGTACTTC.

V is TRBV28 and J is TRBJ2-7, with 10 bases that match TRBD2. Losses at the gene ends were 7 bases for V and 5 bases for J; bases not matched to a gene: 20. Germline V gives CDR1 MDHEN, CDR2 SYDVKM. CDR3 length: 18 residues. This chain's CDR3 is CASKRLSGRANVFNEQYF. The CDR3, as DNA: TGTGCCAGCAAACGCCTCAGCGGGAGGGCCAACGTTTTCAACGAGCAGTACTTC. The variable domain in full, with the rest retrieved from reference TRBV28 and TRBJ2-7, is DVKVTQSSRYLVKRTGEKVFLECVQDMDHENMFWYRQDPGLGLRLIYFSYDVKMKEKGDIPEGYSVSREKKERFSLILESASTNQTSMYLCASKRLSGRANVFNEQYFGPGTRLTVT.

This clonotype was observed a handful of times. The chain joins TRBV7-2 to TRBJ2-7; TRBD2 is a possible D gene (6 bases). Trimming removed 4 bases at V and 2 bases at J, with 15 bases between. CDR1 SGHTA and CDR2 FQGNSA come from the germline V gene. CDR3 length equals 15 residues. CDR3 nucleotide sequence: TGTGCCAGCAGCTCCAGATCGGCGGGACCCTACGAGCAGTACTTC. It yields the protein CASSSRSAGPYEQYF.

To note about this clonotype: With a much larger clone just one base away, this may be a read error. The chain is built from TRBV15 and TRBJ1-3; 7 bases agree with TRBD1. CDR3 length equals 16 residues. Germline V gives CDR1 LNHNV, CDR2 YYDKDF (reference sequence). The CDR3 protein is CATSTGQAFSGNAIYF. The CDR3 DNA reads TGTGCCACCAGCACCGGACAGGCCTTCTCTGGAAACGCCATATATTTT.

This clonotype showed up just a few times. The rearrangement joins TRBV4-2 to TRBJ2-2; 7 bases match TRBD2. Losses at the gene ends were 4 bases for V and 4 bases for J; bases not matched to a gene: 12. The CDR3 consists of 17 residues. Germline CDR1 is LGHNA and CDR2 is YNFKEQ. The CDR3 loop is CASSPHGGSGVTGELFF. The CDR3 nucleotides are TGTGCCAGCAGCCCACATGGCGGGAGCGGAGTCACCGGGGAGCTGTTTTTT.

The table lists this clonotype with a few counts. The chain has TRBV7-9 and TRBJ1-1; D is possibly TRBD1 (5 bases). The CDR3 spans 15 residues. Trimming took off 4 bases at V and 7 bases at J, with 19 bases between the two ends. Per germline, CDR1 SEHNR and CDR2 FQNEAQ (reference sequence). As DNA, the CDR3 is TGTGCCAGCAGCTCGAGAGTCCCACAGGATGGTGAAGCTTTCTTT. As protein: CASSSRVPQDGEAFF.

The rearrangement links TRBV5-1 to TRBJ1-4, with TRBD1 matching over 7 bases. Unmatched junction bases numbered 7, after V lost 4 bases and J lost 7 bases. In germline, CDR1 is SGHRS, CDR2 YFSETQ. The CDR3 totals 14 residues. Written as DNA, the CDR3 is TGCGCCAGCAGCGTGACAGGGCAAGGTGAAAAACTGTTTTTT. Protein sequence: CASSVTGQGEKLFF. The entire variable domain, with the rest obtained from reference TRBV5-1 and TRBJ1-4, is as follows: KAGVTQTPRYLIKTRGQQVTLSCSPISGHRSVSWYQQTPGQGLQFLFEYFSETQRNKGNFPGRFSGRQFSNSRSEMNVSTLELGDSALYLCASSVTGQGEKLFFGSGTQLSVL.

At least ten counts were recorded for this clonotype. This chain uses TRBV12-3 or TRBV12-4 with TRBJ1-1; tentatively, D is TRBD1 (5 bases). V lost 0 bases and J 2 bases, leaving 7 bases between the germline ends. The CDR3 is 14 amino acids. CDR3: CASSLAWDNTEAFF. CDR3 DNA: TGTGCCAGCAGTTTAGCGTGGGACAACACTGAAGCTTTCTTT.

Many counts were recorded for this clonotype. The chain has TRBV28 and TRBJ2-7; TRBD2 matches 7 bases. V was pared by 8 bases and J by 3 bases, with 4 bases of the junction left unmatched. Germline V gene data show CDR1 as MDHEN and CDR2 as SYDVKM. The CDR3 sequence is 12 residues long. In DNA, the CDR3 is TGTGCCAGCGGGACTATCGGCTACGAGCAGTACTTC. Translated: CASGTIGYEQYF.

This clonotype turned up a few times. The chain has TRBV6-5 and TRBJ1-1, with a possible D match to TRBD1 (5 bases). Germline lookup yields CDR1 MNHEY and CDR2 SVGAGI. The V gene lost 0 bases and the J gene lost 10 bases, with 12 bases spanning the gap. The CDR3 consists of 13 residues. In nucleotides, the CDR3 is TGTGCCAGCAGTTACTCGAGGGCCCAGGGAGCTTTCTTT. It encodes CASSYSRAQGAFF.

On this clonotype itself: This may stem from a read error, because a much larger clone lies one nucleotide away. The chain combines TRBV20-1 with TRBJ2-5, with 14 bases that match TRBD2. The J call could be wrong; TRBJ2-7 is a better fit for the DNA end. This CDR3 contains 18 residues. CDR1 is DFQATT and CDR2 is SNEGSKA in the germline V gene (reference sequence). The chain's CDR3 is CSAEPGTSGRRTTYEQYF. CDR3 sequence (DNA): TGCAGTGCTGAGCCAGGGACTAGCGGGAGACGGACCACCTACGAGCAGTACTTC.

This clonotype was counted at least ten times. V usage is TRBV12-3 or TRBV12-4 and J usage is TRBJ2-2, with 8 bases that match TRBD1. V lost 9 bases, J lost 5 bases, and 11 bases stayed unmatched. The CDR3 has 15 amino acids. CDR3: CASSGRGRWTGELFF. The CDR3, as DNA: TGTGCCAGTTCCGGCAGGGGGCGTTGGACCGGGGAGCTGTTTTTT.

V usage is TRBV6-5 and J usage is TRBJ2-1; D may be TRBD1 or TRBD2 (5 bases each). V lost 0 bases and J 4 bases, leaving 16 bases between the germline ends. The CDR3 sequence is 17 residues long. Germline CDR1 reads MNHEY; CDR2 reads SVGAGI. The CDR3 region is CASSYSIGTVAYNEQFF. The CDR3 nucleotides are TGTGCCAGCAGTTACTCGATAGGGACCGTGGCGTACAATGAGCAGTTCTTC.

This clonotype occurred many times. The CDR3 protein is CASKPGQGMYQETQYF. In nucleotides, the CDR3 is TGTGCCAGCAAGCCGGGACAGGGGATGTACCAAGAGACCCAGTACTTC. V gene TRBV28 combines with J gene TRBJ2-5, with 10 nucleotides matching TRBD1. V lost 7 bases, J lost 0 bases, and 8 bases stayed unmatched. Germline values: CDR1 MDHEN, CDR2 SYDVKM. There are 16 residues in the CDR3. Supplemented by reference TRBV28 and TRBJ2-5, the full variable domain reads DVKVTQSSRYLVKRTGEKVFLECVQDMDHENMFWYRQDPGLGLRLIYFSYDVKMKEKGDIPEGYSVSREKKERFSLILESASTNQTSMYLCASKPGQGMYQETQYFGPGTRLLVL.

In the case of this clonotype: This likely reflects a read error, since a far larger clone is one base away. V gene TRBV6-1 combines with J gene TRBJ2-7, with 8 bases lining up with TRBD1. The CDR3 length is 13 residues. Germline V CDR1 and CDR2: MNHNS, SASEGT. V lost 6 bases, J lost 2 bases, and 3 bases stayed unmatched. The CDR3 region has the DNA TGTGCCAGCAGCATGGACAGGGCCTACGAGCAGTACTTC. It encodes CASSMDRAYEQYF.